Shown below are 27 T cell receptor beta chains from a single sample sequenced in a study of blood T cell repertoires in COVID-19. Measured with immunoSEQ multiplex PCR; TCRdb has only the in-frame clones, and not every one. The data contain about 320,000 clones, approximately 81% of them singletons. The sample consisted of PBMCs or T cells enriched from blood (not recorded which). The receptors derive from a woman aged 25 to 39 who had been exposed to COVID-19.

The chain uses TRBV6-4 and TRBJ2-1, with D possibly being TRBD2 (5 bases). The CDR3 length is 15 residues. Germline assignment: CDR1 MRHNA and CDR2 SNTAGT. Trimming removed 0 bases from V and 0 bases from J, with 6 bases in between. The CDR3 nucleotides read TGTGCCAGCAGTGACTCTGGGAGCTCCTACAATGAGCAGTTCTTC. Translated: CASSDSGSSYNEQFF.

The V gene is TRBV24-1, the J gene TRBJ1-4, with a possible D match to TRBD1 (5 bases). V shed 1 base and J shed 8 bases, with 10 bases lying between them. Germline CDR1 and CDR2: KGHDR and SFDVKD. The CDR3 runs 14 residues. This CDR3 is CATSDFQGGEKLFF. The CDR3 nucleotides read TGTGCCACCAGTGATTTTCAGGGTGGCGAAAAACTGTTTTTT.

The chain couples TRBV2 to TRBJ1-2; 11 nucleotides align to TRBD1. Looked up from germline, CDR1 is SNHLY and CDR2 is FYNNEI. The CDR3 is 15 residues long. J lost 4 bases, V lost 5 bases, and 6 bases had no gene match. DNA for the CDR3: TGTGCCAGCAGTAAGGACAGGGGGCTGGCCTATGGCTACACCTTC. This sequence encodes CASSKDRGLAYGYTF.

The rearrangement uses TRBV19 and TRBJ1-1, with D maybe TRBD1 (6 bases). The CDR3 totals 14 residues. The V gene lost 6 bases and the J gene lost 6 bases, with 17 bases spanning the gap. Germline CDR1 reads LNHDA; CDR2 reads SQIVND (reference sequence). The CDR3 region is CASRRITGQAEAFF. In DNA form, the CDR3 reads TGTGCCAGTAGAAGAATAACAGGGCAGGCTGAAGCTTTCTTT.

The chain uses TRBV5-5 and TRBJ1-2, with 7 bases matching TRBD1. CDR3 length: 15 residues. Germline assignment: CDR1 SGHKS and CDR2 YYEKEE (reference sequence). V was pared by 0 bases and J by 6 bases, with 8 bases of the junction left unmatched. CDR3 protein: CASSLANRGANGYTF. DNA for the CDR3: TGTGCCAGCAGCTTGGCCAACAGGGGTGCGAATGGCTACACCTTC.

The chain joins TRBV3-1 (or the pseudogene TRBV3-2) to TRBJ1-1; 7 nucleotides align to TRBD1. In germline, CDR1 is LGHDT, CDR2 YNNKEL (reference sequence). This CDR3 comprises 12 residues. V lost 6 bases, J lost 6 bases, and 4 bases stayed unmatched. The CDR3 region is CASRKQGSEAFF. CDR3 sequence (DNA): TGTGCCAGCAGGAAACAGGGGTCTGAAGCTTTCTTT.

V and J are TRBV6-5 and TRBJ1-6; D may be TRBD1 (6 bases). V was trimmed by 2 bases and J by 10 bases, leaving 15 bases between them. CDR1 and CDR2 (germline): MNHEY, SVGAGI. The CDR3 loop spans 15 amino acids. The CDR3 reads CASSYTRGGGSPLHF. For the CDR3, the DNA is TGTGCCAGCAGTTACACCCGCGGGGGCGGCTCACCCCTCCACTTT.

The chain carries TRBV7-2 and TRBJ1-2, with D tentatively TRBD1 (6 bases). The CDR3 has 15 amino acids. Germline assignment: CDR1 SGHTA and CDR2 FQGNSA. The germline V and J ends were trimmed by 3 bases and 4 bases, with 15 bases remaining between them. The CDR3 nucleotides read TGTGCCAGCAGCTTTTCTATGGACAGAGCCTATGGCTACACCTTC. Amino acid sequence: CASSFSMDRAYGYTF.

The chain joins TRBV5-8 to TRBJ1-4; D uncertain. V dropped 5 bases and J dropped 5 bases, with 13 bases sitting between them. Germline lookup yields CDR1 SGHTS and CDR2 YDEGEE. The CDR3 is 14 amino acids. The CDR3: CASRRERENEKLFF. The CDR3 region has the DNA TGTGCCAGCAGAAGAGAACGAGAAAATGAAAAACTGTTTTTT.

This clone appeared a single time. The rearrangement joins TRBV10-2 to TRBJ1-1; D is ambiguous. CDR1 is WSHSY and CDR2 is SAAADI in the germline V gene. Trimming took 7 bases from V and 6 from J, leaving 18 bases between them. This CDR3 comprises 14 residues. The CDR3 region has the DNA TGCGCCAGCACCCGAAACCCCCGTGAGGCTGAAGCTTTCTTT. As protein: CASTRNPREAEAFF.

This chain uses TRBV24-1 with TRBJ2-3, with 12 positions matching TRBD2. The CDR3 loop spans 18 amino acids. Trimming took 3 bases from V and 2 from J; bases not matched to a gene: 8. Germline CDR1 reads KGHDR; CDR2 reads SFDVKD. The CDR3 loop reads CATSDPSTSGSVTDTQYF. The CDR3, as DNA: TGTGCCACCAGTGATCCCTCGACTAGCGGGAGTGTCACAGATACGCAGTATTTT.

The chain uses TRBV30 and TRBJ1-2, with D possibly matching TRBD1 (6 bases). In germline, CDR1 is GTSNPN, CDR2 SVGIG (reference sequence). CDR3 length equals 17 residues. Between the trimmed V and J ends, which lost 0 bases and 6 bases, there was a span of 23 bases. The CDR3 sequence is CAWSVESAGARTHGYTF. The CDR3 region has the DNA TGTGCCTGGAGTGTAGAGTCTGCAGGGGCTAGGACCCATGGCTACACCTTC.

This clone appeared a single time. The chain joins TRBV25-1 to TRBJ2-1; the match to TRBD2 covers 7 bases. Germline CDR1 is MGHDK and CDR2 is SYGVNS. The CDR3 is 13 amino acids. The V gene end was trimmed by 3 bases and the J gene end by 9 bases; junction bases not matched to a gene: 5. CDR3 nucleotides: TGTGCCAGCAGTGAGTCGGGGAGGGCTGAGCAGTTCTTC. Protein: CASSESGRAEQFF.

Comments on this clone: Other nucleotide sequences from this sample produce the same CDR3. This chain joins TRBV7-9 and TRBJ2-7; 12 bases agree with TRBD2. The CDR3 length is 16 residues. Germline V gene data show CDR1 as SEHNR and CDR2 as FQNEAQ (reference sequence). V lost 0 bases and J lost 2; bases outside the gene matches: 2. This CDR3 is CASSLALAGGPYEQYF. In DNA form, the CDR3 reads TGTGCCAGCAGCTTAGCGCTAGCGGGAGGGCCCTACGAGCAGTACTTC. The entire variable domain, with the rest obtained from reference TRBV7-9 and TRBJ2-7, is as follows: DTGVSQNPRHKITKRGQNVTFRCDPISEHNRLYWYRQTLGQGPEFLTYFQNEAQLEKSRLLSDRFSAERPKGSFSTLEIQRTEQGDSAMYLCASSLALAGGPYEQYFGPGTRLTVT.

The rearrangement joins TRBV28 to TRBJ2-1, with 7 bases lining up with TRBD1. Trimming cost V 6 bases and J 9 bases; bases outside gene matches: 5. This CDR3 is 12 amino acids long. The germline V gene has CDR1 MDHEN and CDR2 SYDVKM. CDR3 loop: CASSGPGGEQFF. The DNA of the CDR3 is TGTGCCAGCAGCGGCCCAGGGGGTGAGCAGTTCTTC.

The V gene is TRBV7-8, the J gene TRBJ1-2; D call uncertain. The germline gives CDR1 SGHVS, CDR2 FQNEAQ. The CDR3 totals 12 residues. V shed 6 bases and J shed 4 bases, with 9 bases lying between them. The CDR3 loop reads CASSRGSYGYTF. The CDR3 bases are TGTGCCAGCAGTCGCGGGAGCTATGGCTACACCTTC.

The chain uses TRBV6-4 and TRBJ2-7; a possible D gene is TRBD2 (6 bases). CDR1 is MRHNA and CDR2 is SNTAGT in the germline V gene. This CDR3 is 14 amino acids long. The ends were cut back, 10 bases at V and 3 bases at J, with 19 bases in the middle. The CDR3 coding sequence is TGTGCCATCGACCCTTGGGAGGACTTCTACGAGCAGTACTTC. This translates into CAIDPWEDFYEQYF.

This chain uses TRBV10-1 with TRBJ2-3; D perhaps matches TRBD1 (6 bases). CDR3 length: 13 amino acids. In germline, CDR1 is WNHNN, CDR2 SYGVQD (reference sequence). V was pared by 5 bases and J by 4 bases, with 10 bases between. As DNA, the CDR3 is TGCGCCAGCAGTCAACAGGGAGCAGATACGCAGTATTTT. Translating gives CASSQQGADTQYF.

The sample holds one count of this clone. The chain carries TRBV4-3 and TRBJ2-3; TRBD2 might be the D (5 bases). The CDR3 consists of 13 residues. CDR1 is LGHNA, CDR2 YSLEER, per germline. V was cut by 0 bases and J by 5 bases, with 6 bases left in between. CDR3 nucleotide sequence: TGCGCCAGCAGCCAAGATGAGGGAGATACGCAGTATTTT. This sequence encodes CASSQDEGDTQYF.

This clone was seen a handful of times. The V and J genes are TRBV30 and TRBJ1-2; maybe TRBD1 (6 bases). Trimming cost V 3 bases and J 8 bases, with 13 bases left between them. From germline, CDR1 is GTSNPN and CDR2 SVGIG (reference sequence). The CDR3 runs 12 residues. The chain's CDR3 is CAWSDTGRGYTF. DNA of the CDR3: TGTGCCTGGAGCGATACAGGGAGAGGCTACACCTTC.

This chain joins TRBV7-9 and TRBJ2-5, with 7 bases matching TRBD1. The germline V gene encodes CDR1 SEHNR and CDR2 FQNEAQ (reference sequence). J was trimmed by 4 bases and V by 6 bases; bases with no gene match: 5. The CDR3 has 13 amino acids. This chain's CDR3 is CASSQGGGETQYF. CDR3 DNA sequence: TGTGCCAGCAGTCAAGGGGGCGGAGAGACCCAGTACTTC. Based on the CDR3 plus reference TRBV7-9 and TRBJ2-5, the full variable domain is DTGVSQNPRHKITKRGQNVTFRCDPISEHNRLYWYRQTLGQGPEFLTYFQNEAQLEKSRLLSDRFSAERPKGSFSTLEIQRTEQGDSAMYLCASSQGGGETQYFGPGTRLLVL.

The chain joins TRBV19 to TRBJ2-5; a possible D gene is TRBD1 (5 bases). This CDR3 region has 14 residues. Trimming removed 1 base from V and 1 base from J, with 7 bases in between. Germline CDR1 LNHDA, CDR2 SQIVND (reference sequence). CDR3 DNA: TGTGCCAGTAGTATAGCAGGGATCCAAGAGACCCAGTACTTC. Translated: CASSIAGIQETQYF. Drawing the rest from reference TRBV19 and TRBJ2-5, the complete variable domain is DGGITQSPKYLFRKEGQNVTLSCEQNLNHDAMYWYRQDPGQGLRLIYYSQIVNDFQKGDIAEGYSVSREKKESFPLTVTSAQKNPTAFYLCASSIAGIQETQYFGPGTRLLVL.

The CDR3 reads CAWSATENSPLHF. DNA for the CDR3: TGTGCCTGGAGTGCAACAGAAAATTCACCCCTCCACTTT. The chain recombines TRBV30 with TRBJ1-6; D not resolved. Trimming took 1 base from V and 7 from J, leaving 8 bases between them. The CDR3 has 13 residues. CDR1 GTSNPN and CDR2 SVGIG come from the germline V gene (reference sequence). Full variable domain (outside the CDR3, taken from reference TRBV30 and TRBJ1-6): SQTIHQWPATLVQPVGSPLSLECTVEGTSNPNLYWYRQAAGRGLQLLFYSVGIGQISSEVPQNLSASRPQDRQFILSSKKLLLSDSGFYLCAWSATENSPLHFGNGTRLTVT.

This clone was seen a few times. Here the CDR3 DNA reads TGTGCCAGCAAACCGGGATCTAGGGATTCACCCCTCCACTTT. Translation gives CASKPGSRDSPLHF. The gene calls are TRBV2 and TRBJ1-6; D is unclear. The V gene lost 7 bases and the J gene lost 8 bases, with 15 bases spanning the gap. The length of the CDR3 is 14 residues. Germline V gives CDR1 SNHLY, CDR2 FYNNEI.

The chain combines TRBV6-2 or TRBV6-3 with TRBJ1-2; the D gene is possibly TRBD1 (6 bases). CDR3 length: 16 amino acids. Germline lookup yields CDR1 MNHEY and CDR2 SVGEGT. V gave up 2 bases and J gave up 0 bases, with 13 bases separating them. DNA of the CDR3: TGTGCCAGCAGTTACGGTACAGGGAACTCTAACTATGGCTACACCTTC. Translated: CASSYGTGNSNYGYTF.

The rearrangement uses TRBV5-4 and TRBJ2-1, with 8 bases fitting TRBD1. The V and J ends lost 4 bases and 6 bases, in that order; junction bases with no gene match: 15. The CDR3 covers 17 residues. In germline, CDR1 is SGHNT, CDR2 YYREEE (reference sequence). For the CDR3, the DNA is TGTGCCAGCAGCGGGAAGGGACAGGCGAGGAGTACCAATGAGCAGTTCTTC. Its protein product is CASSGKGQARSTNEQFF.

The chain couples TRBV6-2 or TRBV6-3 to TRBJ2-7; D remains unclear. V was trimmed by 4 bases and J by 3 bases, leaving 7 bases between them. Germline V CDR1 and CDR2: MNHEY, SVGEGT. This CDR3 contains 12 residues. The CDR3 sequence is CASSFVLYEQYF. In DNA form, the CDR3 reads TGTGCCAGCAGTTTCGTCCTCTACGAGCAGTACTTC.